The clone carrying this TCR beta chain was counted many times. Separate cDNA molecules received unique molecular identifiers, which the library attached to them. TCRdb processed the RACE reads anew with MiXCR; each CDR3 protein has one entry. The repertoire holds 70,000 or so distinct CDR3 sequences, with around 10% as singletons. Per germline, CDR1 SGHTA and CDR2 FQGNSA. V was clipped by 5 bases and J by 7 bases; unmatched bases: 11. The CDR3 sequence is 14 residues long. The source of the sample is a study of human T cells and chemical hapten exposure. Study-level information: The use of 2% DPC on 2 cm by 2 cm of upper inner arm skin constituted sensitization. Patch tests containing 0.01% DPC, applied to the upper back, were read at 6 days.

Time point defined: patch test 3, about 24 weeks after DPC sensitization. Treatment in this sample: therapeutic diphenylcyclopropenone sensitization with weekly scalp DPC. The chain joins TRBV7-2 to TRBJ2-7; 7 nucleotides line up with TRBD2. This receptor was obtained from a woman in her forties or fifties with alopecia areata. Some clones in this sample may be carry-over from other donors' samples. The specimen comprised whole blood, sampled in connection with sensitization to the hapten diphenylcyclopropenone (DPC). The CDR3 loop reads CASSPGTTLREQYF. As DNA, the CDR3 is TGTGCCAGCAGCCCCGGGACTACCCTTCGAGAGCAGTACTTC.